The 21 T cell receptor beta chains reported below all come from one sample, sequenced in a study of cytomegalovirus exposure and HLA in healthy donors. 13 Jbeta primers and 60 Vbeta primers were used for the PCR. Method: immunoSEQ multiplex PCR; TCRdb's copy keeps in-frame clones and lacks some. In the table there are 150,000 to 200,000 clones, 79% of which are singletons. Sequenced: PBMCs. These receptors were obtained from a woman between 50 and 59 years old in good health and CMV-seronegative.

The chain has TRBV29-1 and TRBJ1-1; TRBD1 matches 8 bases. With V trimmed by 4 bases and J by 4 bases, 5 bases remained unmatched. Germline V gene data show CDR1 as SQVTM and CDR2 as ANQGSEA. The CDR3 is 13 residues long. The CDR3 here is CSVGGQGGTEAFF. CDR3 in DNA: TGCAGCGTTGGAGGACAGGGAGGCACTGAAGCTTTCTTT. Supplemented by reference TRBV29-1 and TRBJ1-1, the full variable domain reads SAVISQKPSRDICQRGTSLTIQCQVDSQVTMMFWYRQQPGQSLTLIATANQGSEATYESGFVIDKFPISRPNLTFSTLTVSNMSPEDSSIYLCSVGGQGGTEAFFGQGTRLTVV.

The chain carries TRBV6-5 and TRBJ1-4, with unresolved D. The CDR3 sequence is 15 residues long. Between the trimmed V and J ends, which lost 0 bases and 3 bases, there was a span of 8 bases. Germline V gives CDR1 MNHEY, CDR2 SVGAGI. The CDR3 loop reads CASSYSGRPNEKLFF. The CDR3 DNA reads TGTGCCAGCAGTTACTCCGGCAGGCCTAATGAAAAACTGTTTTTT.

This clone was seen more than once but under ten times. The same CDR3 also results from other DNA sequences found in this sample. CDR3 amino acids: CASCSSAGQGRYGYTF. CDR3 nucleotides: TGTGCCAGCTGCTCATCGGCGGGACAGGGGCGGTATGGCTACACCTTC. The chain combines TRBV2 with TRBJ1-2; TRBD1 aligns across 10 bases. V was pared by 8 bases and J by 5 bases, with 14 bases of the junction left unmatched. The CDR3 consists of 16 residues. The germline V gene has CDR1 SNHLY and CDR2 FYNNEI.

The chain recombines TRBV6-1 with TRBJ1-6; D uncertain. Deletions cut 4 bases from V and 7 bases from J, with 11 bases between. The germline CDR1 and CDR2 sequences are MNHNS and SASEGT. CDR3 length: 14 residues. The DNA for the CDR3 is TGTGCCAGCAGTGCGCGGGCTTGGAATTCACCCCTCCACTTT. Amino acid sequence: CASSARAWNSPLHF.

This chain joins TRBV5-1 and TRBJ2-2; D might be TRBD2 (5 bases). The CDR3 contains 16 residues. Per germline, CDR1 SGHRS and CDR2 YFSETQ. V lost 6 bases and J 1 base, leaving 16 bases between the germline ends. The CDR3 reads CASIDDTGWNTGELFF. CDR3 DNA: TGCGCCAGCATCGACGACACGGGATGGAACACCGGGGAGCTGTTTTTT.

V usage is TRBV30 and J usage is TRBJ2-1, with 10 bases identical to TRBD2. The CDR3 has 15 residues. V was pared by 4 bases and J by 9 bases, with 12 bases of the junction left unmatched. Germline lookup yields CDR1 GTSNPN and CDR2 SVGIG (reference sequence). CDR3 nucleotides: TGTGCCTGGACCGCCCTAGCGGGGGCTGGGGGTGAGCAGTTCTTC. It is translated as CAWTALAGAGGEQFF.

The chain links TRBV4-1 to TRBJ1-5, with 8 bases lining up with TRBD1. CDR3 length equals 17 residues. Germline loops: CDR1 MGHRA, CDR2 YSYEKL. Trimming took 1 base from V and 6 from J; bases not matched to a gene: 11. CDR3 bases: TGCGCCAGCAGCCAAGTGGGGGGCAGGGGGCGCTTTCAGCCCCAGCATTTT. Protein product: CASSQVGGRGRFQPQHF.

With respect to this clone: The junction differs from germline at one of its ends, possibly a read error. The chain couples TRBV7-9 to TRBJ1-2; maybe TRBD1 (5 bases). CDR1 SEHNR and CDR2 FQNEAQ come from the germline V gene (reference sequence). This CDR3 contains 13 residues. The chain's CDR3 is CSSSLPGGYGYTF. CDR3 DNA sequence: TGTTCCAGCAGCTTACCCGGGGGTTATGGCTACACCTTC.

The chain carries TRBV4-3 and TRBJ2-7; 11 nucleotides agree with TRBD2. The CDR3 is 20 amino acids. CDR1 and CDR2 (germline): LGHNA, YSLEER. J gave up 4 bases and V 0 bases, and 17 bases lay outside the gene matches. The CDR3 loop reads CASSQDEGKGTSGERYEQYF. In DNA, the CDR3 is TGCGCCAGCAGCCAAGATGAGGGAAAAGGGACTAGCGGAGAGCGGTACGAGCAGTACTTC.

The chain combines TRBV7-9 with TRBJ2-7; 13 nucleotides align to TRBD2. Unmatched junction bases numbered 6, after V lost 4 bases and J lost 6 bases. CDR3 length: 15 residues. CDR1 is SEHNR and CDR2 is FQNEAQ in the germline V gene (reference sequence). DNA for the CDR3: TGTGCCAGCAGCTCACTAGCGGGGGGGCCGAGCGAGCAGTACTTC. The encoded protein is CASSSLAGGPSEQYF.

Comments on this clone: The sample has other DNA sequences that encode this CDR3 too. V is TRBV5-4 and J is TRBJ2-1; possibly TRBD1 for D (6 bases). The CDR3 runs to 15 residues. Trimming stripped 1 base from V and 9 bases from J, with 17 bases between. In germline, CDR1 is SGHNT, CDR2 YYREEE (reference sequence). The CDR3 DNA sequence: TGTGCCAGCAGCTTGTTGGGGGCACCTGAAGGTGAGCAGTTCTTC. This gives the protein CASSLLGAPEGEQFF.

The V gene is TRBV4-3, the J gene TRBJ1-1, with TRBD1 as a possible D gene (6 bases). The V gene lost 4 bases and the J gene lost 4 bases, with 13 bases spanning the gap. CDR3 length: 14 amino acids. Germline loops: CDR1 LGHNA, CDR2 YSLEER. The CDR3 DNA reads TGCGCCAGCAGCCTACAGGGAGGGAGCACTGAAGCTTTCTTT. The encoded protein is CASSLQGGSTEAFF.

The V and J genes are TRBV29-1 and TRBJ2-3; a weak D match, TRBD1 (5 bases). V was trimmed by 3 bases and J by 5 bases, leaving 9 bases between them. CDR3 length: 12 amino acids. Germline-derived CDR1 and CDR2 are SQVTM and ANQGSEA. The CDR3 DNA follows: TGCAGCGTTGATGAAGGGGTAGATACGCAGTATTTT. Translating it yields CSVDEGVDTQYF.

This sequence joins TRBV7-9 and TRBJ1-1; the D gene is possibly TRBD1 (5 bases). The CDR3 is 13 residues long. V was cut by 1 base and J by 7 bases, with 10 bases left in between. CDR1 SEHNR and CDR2 FQNEAQ come from the germline V gene (reference sequence). The CDR3: CASSLDLRGEAFF. The CDR3 coding sequence is TGTGCCAGCAGCTTAGATCTTAGGGGTGAAGCTTTCTTT.

V is TRBV29-1 and J is TRBJ1-1; the match to TRBD1 covers 7 bases. In germline, CDR1 is SQVTM, CDR2 ANQGSEA. Germline trimming cut 3 bases from V and 2 bases from J; bases unmatched to any gene: 3. The CDR3 has 13 amino acids. The CDR3 loop is CSVERDRNTEAFF. Written as DNA, the CDR3 is TGCAGCGTTGAGAGGGACAGAAACACTGAAGCTTTCTTT.

This chain links TRBV7-2 with TRBJ2-1; 7 bases line up with TRBD1. V gave up 6 bases and J gave up 7 bases; unmatched junction bases: 9. The CDR3 runs 14 residues. Germline-derived CDR1 and CDR2 are SGHTA and FQGNSA. CDR3 coding DNA: TGTGCCAGCAGGGACAACAGGGGTGGAAATGAGCAGTTCTTC. Translating gives CASRDNRGGNEQFF.

V and J are TRBV29-1 and TRBJ2-3; D might be TRBD1 (5 bases). The length of the CDR3 is 13 residues. The germline CDR1 and CDR2 sequences are SQVTM and ANQGSEA. Trimming cost V 2 bases and J 5 bases, with 11 bases left between them. CDR3 in amino acids: CSVEKGLGDTQYF. CDR3 bases: TGCAGCGTTGAAAAGGGGTTGGGAGATACGCAGTATTTT.

As for this clone: Other DNA variants within this sample encode the same CDR3. J is TRBJ1-4 and V is TRBV5-1, with 8 nucleotides matching TRBD1. Germline-derived CDR1 and CDR2 are SGHRS and YFSETQ. Losses at the gene ends were 4 bases for V and 7 bases for J; bases not matched to a gene: 6. The CDR3 is 14 amino acids. CDR3 DNA: TGCGCCAGCAGCCTGACAGGGGTCTTTGAAAAACTGTTTTTT. Protein sequence: CASSLTGVFEKLFF.

The chain couples TRBV10-2 to TRBJ1-2, with 12 bases that match TRBD1. Germline CDR1 WSHSY, CDR2 SAAADI. The CDR3 loop spans 15 amino acids. V lost 6 bases, J lost 8 bases, and 10 bases stayed unmatched. The CDR3 spells CASSGTGGASSGYTF. The CDR3 DNA reads TGCGCCAGCAGCGGGACAGGGGGCGCCTCATCCGGCTACACCTTC.

V gene TRBV2 combines with J gene TRBJ1-2; D is possibly TRBD1 (6 bases). This CDR3 contains 13 residues. Trimming pared 4 bases from V and 5 bases from J, leaving 11 bases between. Germline CDR1 and CDR2: SNHLY and FYNNEI. The CDR3, as DNA: TGTGCCAGCAGTGCGGCAGGGGCGTATGGCTACACCTTC. Its translation: CASSAAGAYGYTF. Using reference TRBV2 and TRBJ1-2 for the parts outside the CDR3, the full variable domain is EPEVTQTPSHQVTQMGQEVILRCVPISNHLYFYWYRQILGQKVEFLVSFYNNEISEKSEIFDDQFSVERPDGSNFTLKIRSTKLEDSAMYFCASSAAGAYGYTFGSGTRLTVV.

The chain recombines TRBV7-9 with TRBJ1-2; tentative D call: TRBD1 (5 bases). Germline CDR1 is SEHNR and CDR2 is FQNEAQ (reference sequence). Trimming stripped 4 bases from V and 2 bases from J, with 17 bases between. The length of the CDR3 is 16 residues. As DNA, the CDR3 is TGTGCCAGCAGCTCGGACAAGCGAGGGAGGAACTATGGCTACACCTTC. Its translation: CASSSDKRGRNYGYTF.